This T cell receptor beta chain was recovered during a study of T cells in localized non-small cell lung cancer. Sequenced by immunoSEQ multiplex PCR; TCRdb stores in-frame clones only, minus some. The sample lists around 25,000 clones, about 81% occurring once. A note on this clone: What it binds is unknown.

Germline CDR1 is MRHNA and CDR2 is SNTAGT. The CDR3 runs to 15 residues. The V gene end was trimmed by 11 bases and the J gene end by 1 base; junction bases not matched to a gene: 11. General study results and limits: The study linked higher blood T cell density to longer overall survival. A median around 57 of the top 100 tumor clones appeared in adjacent lung.

The gene calls are TRBV6-4 and TRBJ2-3; the match to TRBD2 covers 8 bases. This material consisted of peripheral blood, taken before any cancer treatment. The sequence was collected from a woman aged 40-70 years with stage I lung adenocarcinoma. In DNA form, the CDR3 reads TGTGCCGTATCATTGCGGGGGGAGGGCACAGATACGCAGTATTTT. Translating gives CAVSLRGEGTDTQYF.